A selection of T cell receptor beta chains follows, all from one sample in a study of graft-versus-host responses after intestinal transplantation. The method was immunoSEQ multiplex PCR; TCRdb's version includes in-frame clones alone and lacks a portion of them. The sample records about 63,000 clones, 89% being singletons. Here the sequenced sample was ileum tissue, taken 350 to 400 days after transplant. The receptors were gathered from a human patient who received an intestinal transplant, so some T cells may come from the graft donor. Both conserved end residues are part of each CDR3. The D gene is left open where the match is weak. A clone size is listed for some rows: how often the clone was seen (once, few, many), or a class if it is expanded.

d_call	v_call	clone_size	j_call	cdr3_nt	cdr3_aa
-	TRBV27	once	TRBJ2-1	TGTGCCAGCAGTTTATTCGACCAAGATGAGCAGTTCTTC	CASSLFDQDEQFF
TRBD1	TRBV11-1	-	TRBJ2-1	TGTGCCAGCAGCTTAGGGACAGGAGACAATGAGCAGTTCTTC	CASSLGTGDNEQFF
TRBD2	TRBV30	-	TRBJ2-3	TGTGCCTGGAGGCCGGGGGGAGATACGCAGTATTTT	CAWRPGGDTQYF
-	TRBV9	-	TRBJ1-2	TGTGCCAGCAGCGTAGACGCCGGGGACCTGGGTGGCTACACCTTC	CASSVDAGDLGGYTF
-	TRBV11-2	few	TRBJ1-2	TGTGCCAGCAGCCGGGACTATGGCTACACCTTC	CASSRDYGYTF
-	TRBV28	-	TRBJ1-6	TGTGCAGTGGGGACCCTGGGCTCCTATAATTCACCCCTCCACTTT	CAVGTLGSYNSPLHF
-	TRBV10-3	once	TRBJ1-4	TGTGCCACCCGTCCGTGGGGGGAAGGGGAAAAACTGTTTTTT	CATRPWGEGEKLFF
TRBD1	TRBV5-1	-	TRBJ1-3	TGCGCCAGCAGCAGGACGACAGGGGAAGCTGGAAACACCATATATTTT	CASSRTTGEAGNTIYF
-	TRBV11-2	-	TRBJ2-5	TGTGCCAGCAGCTTCGCTCTTGGGGAGACCCAGTACTTC	CASSFALGETQYF
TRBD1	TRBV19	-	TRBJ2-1	TGTGCCAGTAGTAAGGGGACAGGTTACAATGAGCAGTTCTTC	CASSKGTGYNEQFF
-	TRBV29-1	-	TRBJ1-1	TGCAGCGTTGACAGGGGCCACACTGAAGCTTTCTTT	CSVDRGHTEAFF
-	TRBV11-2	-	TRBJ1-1	TGTGCCAGCAGCGTTTCAGGGTATACTGAAGCTTTCTTT	CASSVSGYTEAFF
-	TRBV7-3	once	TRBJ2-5	TGTGCCAGCAGCCCCCCGGGGTCTGGAGAGCAGTACTTC	CASSPPGSGEQYF
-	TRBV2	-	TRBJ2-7	TGTGCCAGCATACAAGGCAGGGACGAGCAGTACTTC	CASIQGRDEQYF
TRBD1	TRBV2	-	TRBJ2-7	TGTGCCAGCAGGGGACAGGGGAAATCCTACGAGCAGTACTTC	CASRGQGKSYEQYF
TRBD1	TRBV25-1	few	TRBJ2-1	TGTGCCAGCAGAGGACAGGCCTACAATGAGCAGTTCTTC	CASRGQAYNEQFF
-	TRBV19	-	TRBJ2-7	TGTGCCAGTAGTACTTCGGGAGCTAGCTCCTACGAGCAGTACTTC	CASSTSGASSYEQYF
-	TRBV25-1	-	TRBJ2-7	TGTGCCAGCAGTGAATATTTTGGGCCTTACGAGCAGTACTTC	CASSEYFGPYEQYF
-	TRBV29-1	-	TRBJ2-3	TGCAGCGTTGAGGGTGGATGGAGACCCACTAGCACAGATACGCAGTATTTT	CSVEGGWRPTSTDTQYF
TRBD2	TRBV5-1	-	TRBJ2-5	TGCGCCAGCAGCTTGGATGGGAGGGCCGTCCGGGAGACCCAGTACTTC	CASSLDGRAVRETQYF
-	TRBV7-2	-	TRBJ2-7	TGTGCCAGCAGCTTAGGTATCGTGGGGAGGCCCTACGAGCAGTACTTC	CASSLGIVGRPYEQYF
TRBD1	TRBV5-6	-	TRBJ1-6	TGTGCCAGCAGCTTGGTGGGGGACAGCTCCTATAATTCACCCCTCCACTTT	CASSLVGDSSYNSPLHF
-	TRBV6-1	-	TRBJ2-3	TGTGCCAGCAGTGAAGTTGGGGATACGCAGTATTTT	CASSEVGDTQYF
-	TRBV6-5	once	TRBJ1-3	TGTGCCAGCTCCGACAACTCTGGAAACACCATATATTTT	CASSDNSGNTIYF
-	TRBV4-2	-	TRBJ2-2	TGTGCCAGCAGCTGGTCCGACACCGGGGAGCTGTTTTTT	CASSWSDTGELFF
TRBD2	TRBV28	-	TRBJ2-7	TGTGCCAGCCGGGGACTAGCGGGAGAGGGCTACGAGCAGTACTTC	CASRGLAGEGYEQYF
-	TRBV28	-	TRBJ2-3	TGTGCCAGCAGTTTAACGCCCCCCTGGGGGGTTTGGACAGATACGCAGTATTTT	CASSLTPPWGVWTDTQYF
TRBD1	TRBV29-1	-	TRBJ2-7	TGCAGCGTTGCCGACAGGGGGACCTACGAGCAGTACTTC	CSVADRGTYEQYF
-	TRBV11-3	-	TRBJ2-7	TGTGCCAGCAGCCATACAGATGGTCCGTCGTACTTC	CASSHTDGPSYF
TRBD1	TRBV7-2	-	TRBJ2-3	TGTGCCAGCAGCTTATGGGACAGGGGTGATACGCAGTATTTT	CASSLWDRGDTQYF
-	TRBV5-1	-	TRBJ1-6	TGCGCCAGCAGCCCGCTGGGGGGCGGGAATTCACCCCTCCACTTT	CASSPLGGGNSPLHF
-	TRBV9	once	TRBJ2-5	TGTGCCAGCAGCGTAGACCTTCGGGAGACCCAGTACTTC	CASSVDLRETQYF
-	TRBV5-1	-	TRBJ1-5	TGCGCCAGCAGCTTGGATCCTTCCAGCAATCAGCCCCAGCATTTT	CASSLDPSSNQPQHF
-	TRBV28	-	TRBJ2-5	TGTGCCAGCGGCGGATACGCAGAGACCCAGTACTTC	CASGGYAETQYF
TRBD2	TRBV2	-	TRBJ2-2	TGTGCCAGCAGTCTGGACCGGGGACTAGCGGTCACCGGGGAGCTGTTTTTT	CASSLDRGLAVTGELFF
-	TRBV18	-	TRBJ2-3	TGTGCCAGCTCCCCCGGGACTCCCAGGGATACGCAGTATTTT	CASSPGTPRDTQYF
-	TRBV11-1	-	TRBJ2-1	TGTGCCAGCAGCTTAGGACCGAGTCGGGGGGCCCCCTACAATGAGCAGTTCTTC	CASSLGPSRGAPYNEQFF
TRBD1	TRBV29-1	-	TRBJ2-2	TGCAGCGTCAGAAAGGGACAGGTGAACACCGGGGAGCTGTTTTTT	CSVRKGQVNTGELFF
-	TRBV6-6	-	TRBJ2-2	TGTGCCAGCTTCCGGTCGGGAGAAAACACCGGGGAGCTGTTTTTT	CASFRSGENTGELFF
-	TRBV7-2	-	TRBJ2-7	TGTGCCAGCAGCTCTGCTAGCGAGCAGTACTTC	CASSSASEQYF
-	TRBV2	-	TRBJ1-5	TGTGCCAGCAGTATACAGGGTCGCAATCAGCCCCAGCATTTT	CASSIQGRNQPQHF
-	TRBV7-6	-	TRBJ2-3	TGTGCCAGCAGCTTAGTACTCCCCCCAGCCCTGCGCACAGATACGCAGTATTTT	CASSLVLPPALRTDTQYF
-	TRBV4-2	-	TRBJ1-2	TGTGCCAGCAGCGGATTGACGCAGAAATGGGGTGGCTACACCTTC	CASSGLTQKWGGYTF
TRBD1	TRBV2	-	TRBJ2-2	TGTGCCAGCATACCACAGGGGATCACCGGGGAGCTGTTTTTT	CASIPQGITGELFF